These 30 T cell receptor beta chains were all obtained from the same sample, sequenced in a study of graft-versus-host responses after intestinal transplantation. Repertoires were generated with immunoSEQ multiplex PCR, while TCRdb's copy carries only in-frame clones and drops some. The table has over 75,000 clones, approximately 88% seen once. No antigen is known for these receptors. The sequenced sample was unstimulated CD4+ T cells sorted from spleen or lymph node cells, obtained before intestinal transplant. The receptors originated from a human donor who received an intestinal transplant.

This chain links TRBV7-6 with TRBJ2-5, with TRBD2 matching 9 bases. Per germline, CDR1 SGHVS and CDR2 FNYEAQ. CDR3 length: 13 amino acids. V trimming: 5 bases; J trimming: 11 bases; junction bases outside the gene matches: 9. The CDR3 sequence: CASSPGLASWQYF. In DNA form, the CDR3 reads TGTGCCAGCAGCCCCGGACTAGCGTCTTGGCAGTACTTC. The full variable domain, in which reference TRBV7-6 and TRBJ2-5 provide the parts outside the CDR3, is GAGVSQSPRYKVTKRGQDVALRCDPISGHVSLYWYRQALGQGPEFLTYFNYEAQQDKSGLPNDRFSAERPEGSISTLTIQRTEQRDSAMYRCASSPGLASWQYFGPGTRLLVL.

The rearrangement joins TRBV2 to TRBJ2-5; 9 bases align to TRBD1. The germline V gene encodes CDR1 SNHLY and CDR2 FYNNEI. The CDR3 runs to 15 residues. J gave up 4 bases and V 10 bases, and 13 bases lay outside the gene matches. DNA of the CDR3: TGTGCCACCAAACCCGGGACAGGGTCGGGAGAGACCCAGTACTTC. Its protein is CATKPGTGSGETQYF.

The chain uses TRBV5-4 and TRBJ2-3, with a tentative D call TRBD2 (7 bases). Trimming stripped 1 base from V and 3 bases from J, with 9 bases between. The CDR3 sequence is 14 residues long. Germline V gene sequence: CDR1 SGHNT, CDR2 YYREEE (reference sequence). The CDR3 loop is CASSLKGGTDTQYF. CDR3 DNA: TGTGCCAGCAGCTTGAAGGGGGGGACAGATACGCAGTATTTT. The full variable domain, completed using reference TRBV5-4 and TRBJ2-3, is ETGVTQSPTHLIKTRGQQVTLRCSSQSGHNTVSWYQQALGQGPQFIFQYYREEENGRGNFPPRFSGLQFPNYSSELNVNALELDDSALYLCASSLKGGTDTQYFGPGTRLTVL.

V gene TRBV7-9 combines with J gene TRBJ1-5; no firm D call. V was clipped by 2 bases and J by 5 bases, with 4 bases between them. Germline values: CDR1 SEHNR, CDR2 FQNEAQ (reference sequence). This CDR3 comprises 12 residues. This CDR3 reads CASSLYDQPQHF. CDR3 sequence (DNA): TGTGCCAGCAGCTTATATGATCAGCCCCAGCATTTT.

Here the CDR3 reads CASSFGTGGSGYTF. The CDR3, as DNA: TGCGCCAGCAGCTTTGGGACAGGGGGATCCGGCTACACCTTC. The rearrangement links TRBV5-1 to TRBJ1-2; TRBD1 matches 11 bases. The CDR3 has 14 residues. Germline CDR1 and CDR2: SGHRS and YFSETQ. Trimming at V came to 2 bases and at J to 8 bases, leaving 5 bases not matched to a gene.

CDR3 loop: CASSFQGAGETQYF. CDR3 nucleotide sequence: TGTGCCAGCAGCTTCCAGGGGGCCGGAGAGACCCAGTACTTC. V and J are TRBV9 and TRBJ2-5, with 8 bases matching TRBD1. Trimming took 4 bases from V and 4 from J; bases not matched to a gene: 6. The V gene's germline CDR1 is SGDLS and CDR2 YYNGEE. There are 14 residues in the CDR3.

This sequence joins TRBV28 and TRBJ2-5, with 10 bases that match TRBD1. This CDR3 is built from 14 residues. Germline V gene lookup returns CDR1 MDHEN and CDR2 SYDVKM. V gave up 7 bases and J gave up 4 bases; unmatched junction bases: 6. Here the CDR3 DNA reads TGTGCCAGCAATCCCCGGGACAGGGGAGAGACCCAGTACTTC. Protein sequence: CASNPRDRGETQYF.

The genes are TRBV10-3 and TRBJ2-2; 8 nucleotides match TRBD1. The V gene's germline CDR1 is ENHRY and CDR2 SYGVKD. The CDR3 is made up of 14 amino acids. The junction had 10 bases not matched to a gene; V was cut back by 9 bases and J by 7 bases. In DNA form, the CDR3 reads TGTGCCATAGGCGGACAGGGAGGTGTCGGGGAGCTGTTTTTT. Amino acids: CAIGGQGGVGELFF.

CDR3 sequence reads: CASSEDLQGLMNEKLFF. DNA for the CDR3: TGTGCCAGCAGTGAAGATTTACAGGGCTTAATGAATGAAAAACTGTTTTTT. The chain combines TRBV6-1 with TRBJ1-4; tentatively, D is TRBD1 (6 bases). Trimming took off 1 base at V and 5 bases at J, with 17 bases between the two ends. The CDR3 is 17 amino acids. Germline CDR1 MNHNS, CDR2 SASEGT.

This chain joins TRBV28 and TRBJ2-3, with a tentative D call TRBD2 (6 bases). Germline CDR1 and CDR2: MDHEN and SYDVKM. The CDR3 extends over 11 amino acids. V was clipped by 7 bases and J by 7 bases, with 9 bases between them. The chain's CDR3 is CASNSGYTQYF. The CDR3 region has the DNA TGTGCCAGCAATAGCGGCTATACGCAGTATTTT. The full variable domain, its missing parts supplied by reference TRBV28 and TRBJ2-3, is DVKVTQSSRYLVKRTGEKVFLECVQDMDHENMFWYRQDPGLGLRLIYFSYDVKMKEKGDIPEGYSVSREKKERFSLILESASTNQTSMYLCASNSGYTQYFGPGTRLTVL.

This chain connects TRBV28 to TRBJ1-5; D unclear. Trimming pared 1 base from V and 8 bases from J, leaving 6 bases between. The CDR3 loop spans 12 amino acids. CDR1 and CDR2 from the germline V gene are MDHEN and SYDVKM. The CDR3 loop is CASSLLAEPQHF. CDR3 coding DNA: TGTGCCAGCAGTTTATTAGCCGAGCCCCAGCATTTT.

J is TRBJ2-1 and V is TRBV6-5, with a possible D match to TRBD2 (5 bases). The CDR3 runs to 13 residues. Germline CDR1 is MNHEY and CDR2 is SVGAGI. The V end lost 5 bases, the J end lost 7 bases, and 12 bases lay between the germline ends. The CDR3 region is CASSEGFWNEQFF. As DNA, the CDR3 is TGTGCCAGCAGTGAGGGATTTTGGAATGAGCAGTTCTTC.

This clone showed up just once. CDR3 sequence: CAISTPDRPYEQYF. CDR3 coding DNA: TGTGCCATCAGTACTCCTGACAGGCCCTACGAGCAGTACTTC. The chain carries TRBV10-3 and TRBJ2-7; maybe TRBD1 (6 bases). Germline loops: CDR1 ENHRY, CDR2 SYGVKD. The CDR3 has 14 residues. Trimming took off 5 bases at V and 2 bases at J, with 13 bases between the two ends.

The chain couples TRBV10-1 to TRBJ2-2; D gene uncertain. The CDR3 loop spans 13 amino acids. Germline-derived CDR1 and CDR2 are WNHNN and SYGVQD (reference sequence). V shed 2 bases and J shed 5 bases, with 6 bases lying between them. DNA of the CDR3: TGCGCCAGCAGTGAGCCTAGGACCGGGGAGCTGTTTTTT. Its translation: CASSEPRTGELFF.

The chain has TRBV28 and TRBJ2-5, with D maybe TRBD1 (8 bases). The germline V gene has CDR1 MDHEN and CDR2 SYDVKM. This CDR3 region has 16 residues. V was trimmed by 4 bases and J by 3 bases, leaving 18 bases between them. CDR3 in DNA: TGTGCCAGCAGTTCCCACACAGGGGGGGGTAAAGAGACCCAGTACTTC. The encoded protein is CASSSHTGGGKETQYF.

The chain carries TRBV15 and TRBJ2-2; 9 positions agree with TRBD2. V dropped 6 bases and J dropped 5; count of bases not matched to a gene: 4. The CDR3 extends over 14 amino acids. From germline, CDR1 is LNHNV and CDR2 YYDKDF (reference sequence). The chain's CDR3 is CATSLAGWTGELFF. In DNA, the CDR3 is TGTGCCACCAGTCTAGCGGGATGGACCGGGGAGCTGTTTTTT.

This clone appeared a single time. The CDR3 region is CASSPGLYGYTF. The CDR3 DNA sequence: TGTGCCAGCAGTCCCGGACTCTATGGCTACACCTTC. The J gene is TRBJ1-2, the V gene TRBV28; no firm D call. Looked up from germline, CDR1 is MDHEN and CDR2 is SYDVKM. Between the trimmed V and J ends, which lost 5 bases and 4 bases, there was a span of 8 bases. This CDR3 is built from 12 residues.

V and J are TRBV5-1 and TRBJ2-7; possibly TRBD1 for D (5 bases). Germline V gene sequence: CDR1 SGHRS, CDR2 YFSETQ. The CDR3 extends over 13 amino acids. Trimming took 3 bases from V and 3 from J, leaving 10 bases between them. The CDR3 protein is CASSSGLDYEQYF. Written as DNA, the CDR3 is TGCGCCAGCAGCTCAGGGTTGGACTACGAGCAGTACTTC. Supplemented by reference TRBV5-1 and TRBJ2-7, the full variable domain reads KAGVTQTPRYLIKTRGQQVTLSCSPISGHRSVSWYQQTPGQGLQFLFEYFSETQRNKGNFPGRFSGRQFSNSRSEMNVSTLELGDSALYLCASSSGLDYEQYFGPGTRLTVT.

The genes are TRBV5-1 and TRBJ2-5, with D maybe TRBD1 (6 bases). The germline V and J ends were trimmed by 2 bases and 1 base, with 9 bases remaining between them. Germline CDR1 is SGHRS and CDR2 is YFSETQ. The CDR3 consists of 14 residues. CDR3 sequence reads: CASSLWGLQETQYF. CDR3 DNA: TGCGCCAGCAGCTTATGGGGGCTCCAAGAGACCCAGTACTTC.

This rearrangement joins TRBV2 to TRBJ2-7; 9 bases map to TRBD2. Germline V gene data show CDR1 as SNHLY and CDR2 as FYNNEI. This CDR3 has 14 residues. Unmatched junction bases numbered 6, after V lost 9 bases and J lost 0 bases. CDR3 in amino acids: CASASGVSSYEQYF. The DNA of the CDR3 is TGTGCCAGTGCTAGCGGGGTGAGCTCCTACGAGCAGTACTTC.

The CDR3 DNA reads as TGTGCCAGCAGTGAGACGGAGGGGGGGGACACTGAAGCTTTCTTT. This codes for CASSETEGGDTEAFF. The V gene is TRBV25-1, the J gene TRBJ1-1; TRBD1 might be the D (6 bases). The length of the CDR3 is 15 residues. V lost 3 bases to trimming and J lost 3 bases, with 14 bases between them. Germline CDR1 is MGHDK and CDR2 is SYGVNS.

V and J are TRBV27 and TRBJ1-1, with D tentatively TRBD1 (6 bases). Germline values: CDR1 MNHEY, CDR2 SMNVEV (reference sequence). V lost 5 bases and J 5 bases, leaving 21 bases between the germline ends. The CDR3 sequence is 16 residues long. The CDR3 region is CASSGLRQARGTEAFF. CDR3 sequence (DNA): TGTGCCAGCAGTGGACTCCGACAGGCGAGGGGAACTGAAGCTTTCTTT.

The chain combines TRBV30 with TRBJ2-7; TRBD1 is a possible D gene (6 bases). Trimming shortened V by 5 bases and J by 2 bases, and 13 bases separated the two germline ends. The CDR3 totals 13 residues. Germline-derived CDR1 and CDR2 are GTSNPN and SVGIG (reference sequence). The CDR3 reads CAWAGQFPYEQYF. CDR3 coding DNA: TGTGCCTGGGCCGGACAGTTCCCCTACGAGCAGTACTTC. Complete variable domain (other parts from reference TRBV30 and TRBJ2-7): SQTIHQWPATLVQPVGSPLSLECTVEGTSNPNLYWYRQAAGRGLQLLFYSVGIGQISSEVPQNLSASRPQDRQFILSSKKLLLSDSGFYLCAWAGQFPYEQYFGPGTRLTVT.

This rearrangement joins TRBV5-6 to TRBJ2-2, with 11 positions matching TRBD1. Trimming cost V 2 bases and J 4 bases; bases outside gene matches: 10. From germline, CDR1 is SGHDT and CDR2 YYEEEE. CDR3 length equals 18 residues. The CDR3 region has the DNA TGTGCCAGCAGCTTCTCGGGACAGGGGGTACGCGGCACCGGGGAGCTGTTTTTT. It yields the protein CASSFSGQGVRGTGELFF.

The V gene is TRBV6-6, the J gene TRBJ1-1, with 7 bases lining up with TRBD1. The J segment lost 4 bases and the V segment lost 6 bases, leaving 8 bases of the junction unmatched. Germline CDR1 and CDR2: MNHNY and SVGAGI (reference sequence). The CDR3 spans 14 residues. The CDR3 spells CASSLQGSPTEAFF. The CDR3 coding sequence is TGTGCCAGCAGCCTACAGGGGTCGCCCACTGAAGCTTTCTTT.

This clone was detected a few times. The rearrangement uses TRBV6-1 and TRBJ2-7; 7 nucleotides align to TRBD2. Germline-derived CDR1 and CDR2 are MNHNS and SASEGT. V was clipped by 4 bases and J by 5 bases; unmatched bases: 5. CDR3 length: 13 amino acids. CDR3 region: CASSGTSVNEQYF. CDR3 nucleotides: TGTGCCAGCAGTGGGACTAGTGTCAACGAGCAGTACTTC.

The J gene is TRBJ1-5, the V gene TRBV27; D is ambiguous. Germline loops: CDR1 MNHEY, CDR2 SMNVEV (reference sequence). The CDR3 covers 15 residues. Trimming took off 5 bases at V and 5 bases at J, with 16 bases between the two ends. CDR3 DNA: TGTGCCAGCAGTCCTGGACTGGTGGTAGATCAGCCCCAGCATTTT. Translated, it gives CASSPGLVVDQPQHF.

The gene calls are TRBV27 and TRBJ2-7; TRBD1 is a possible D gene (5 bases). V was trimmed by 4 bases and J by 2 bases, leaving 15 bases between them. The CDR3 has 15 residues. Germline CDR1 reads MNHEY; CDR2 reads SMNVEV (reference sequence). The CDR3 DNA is TGTGCCAGCAGTTCCCCCTCCCAGGGAACCTACGAGCAGTACTTC. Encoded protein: CASSSPSQGTYEQYF.

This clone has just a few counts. DNA for the CDR3: TGTGCCAGCAGCTTATCTACCGGGGAGCTGTTTTTT. It specifies CASSLSTGELFF. The rearrangement joins TRBV5-6 to TRBJ2-2; no definite D call. The germline V gene encodes CDR1 SGHDT and CDR2 YYEEEE. This CDR3 is 12 amino acids long. Trimming stripped 2 bases from V and 5 bases from J, with 4 bases between.

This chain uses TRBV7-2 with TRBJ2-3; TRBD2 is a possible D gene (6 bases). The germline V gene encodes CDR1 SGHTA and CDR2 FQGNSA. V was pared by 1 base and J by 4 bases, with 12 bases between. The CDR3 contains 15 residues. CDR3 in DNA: TGTGCCAGCAGCTTAGGCGGGCGGGGCGCAGATACGCAGTATTTT. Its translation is CASSLGGRGADTQYF.